This TCR beta chain was documented in a study of blood T cell repertoires in COVID-19. Background on the study: Samples came from the United States, Italy and Spain, spanning acute and convalescent COVID-19. Nucleic acid was either cDNA or gDNA, and it came from T cells, B-cell-depleted T cells, or PBMCs.

This clone was detected once. V dropped 5 bases and J dropped 9 bases, with 20 bases sitting between them. CDR1 SNHLY and CDR2 FYNNEI come from the germline V gene. The CDR3 totals 15 residues. Original methodology: Estimation of nucleated cell counts was performed using reference gene primer amplification. Measured with immunoSEQ multiplex PCR; TCRdb has only the in-frame clones, and not every one. V and J calls and clone size are those listed in that table; D and trimming were worked out from the DNA. The sample consists of about 42,000 clones, about 86% of them appearing once. Material: peripheral blood. The receptor was derived from an older man with acute or convalescent COVID-19. The V call is TRBV2, the J call TRBJ1-5; perhaps TRBD1 as D (5 bases). In nucleotides, the CDR3 is TGTGCCAGCAGTAAAGGGACGGAGGCTTTCTGGCCCCAGCATTTT. It translates to CASSKGTEAFWPQHF. Full variable domain (missing parts from reference TRBV2 and TRBJ1-5): EPEVTQTPSHQVTQMGQEVILRCVPISNHLYFYWYRQILGQKVEFLVSFYNNEISEKSEIFDDQFSVERPDGSNFTLKIRSTKLEDSAMYFCASSKGTEAFWPQHFGDGTRLSIL.